This T cell receptor beta chain is from a study of T cell changes during pregnancy in multiple sclerosis. This clone occurred once. Here immunoSEQ multiplex PCR was the method, and the copy in TCRdb shows in-frame clones only, minus some. The top ten clones hold around 1% of a sample with 93,000 or so clones, around 93% of them seen once. The sequencing here drew on peripheral blood, taken before pregnancy. The TCR originated in a female donor with multiple sclerosis, enrolled in a pregnancy study.

CDR3 coding DNA: TGTGCCAGCGAGGTTTGGGGGGGTCGGGCCGAGCAGTACTTC. This encodes CASEVWGGRAEQYF. The genes are TRBV7-2 and TRBJ2-7; 7 bases agree with TRBD2. Germline values: CDR1 SGHTA, CDR2 FQGNSA. Trimming cost V 8 bases and J 6 bases; bases outside gene matches: 13. The CDR3 runs 14 residues.